Listed here are 30 T cell receptor beta chains from one sample, sequenced in a study of cytomegalovirus exposure and HLA in healthy donors. PCR primers comprised 60 Vbeta and 13 Jbeta primers. Profiling relied on immunoSEQ multiplex PCR, and the TCRdb table lists in-frame clones only, not all of them. The repertoire holds 80,000 to 100,000 clones, with around 77% as singletons. The sequenced sample consisted of PBMCs. The receptors originated from a man aged 40-55 years in good health and CMV-seronegative.

The rearrangement links TRBV10-3 to TRBJ1-1; 8 nucleotides align to TRBD1. The CDR3 covers 14 residues. Looked up from germline, CDR1 is ENHRY and CDR2 is SYGVKD. V shed 7 bases and J 3 bases; nucleotides not matched to a gene: 7. The CDR3 region is CAINSGGQYTEAFF. CDR3 in DNA: TGTGCCATCAACTCAGGGGGCCAGTACACTGAAGCTTTCTTT.

The chain has TRBV2 and TRBJ2-3, with 9 bases identical to TRBD1. J was trimmed by 0 bases and V by 7 bases; bases with no gene match: 2. The CDR3 is made up of 14 amino acids. CDR1 SNHLY and CDR2 FYNNEI come from the germline V gene. As DNA, the CDR3 is TGTGCCAGCACAGGACAGGGGAGCACAGATACGCAGTATTTT. It specifies CASTGQGSTDTQYF.

The CDR3 sequence is CASSVAGTGSYGYTF. In DNA, the CDR3 is TGTGCCAGCAGCGTAGCCGGGACAGGGAGCTATGGCTACACCTTC. The chain recombines TRBV9 with TRBJ1-2; 9 bases agree with TRBD1. V shed 0 bases and J 4 bases; nucleotides not matched to a gene: 4. The CDR3 runs 15 residues. CDR1 and CDR2 (germline): SGDLS, YYNGEE.

The chain carries TRBV10-3 and TRBJ2-2; D gene unclear. The CDR3 length is 16 residues. The germline V and J ends were trimmed by 4 bases and 6 bases, with 18 bases remaining between them. CDR1 and CDR2 from the germline V gene are ENHRY and SYGVKD. Written as DNA, the CDR3 is TGTGCCATCAGTGGAATAGAATCCAGCGCCGCCGGGGAGCTGTTTTTT. It translates to CAISGIESSAAGELFF.

The rearrangement joins TRBV7-2 to TRBJ1-5; TRBD1 is a possible D gene (5 bases). In germline, CDR1 is SGHTA, CDR2 FQGNSA. Trimming removed 5 bases from V and 7 bases from J, with 18 bases in between. The CDR3 runs 15 residues. CDR3 region: CASSPRSGQGQPQHF. DNA of the CDR3: TGTGCCAGCAGCCCGAGGTCCGGACAAGGGCAGCCCCAGCATTTT.

V and J are TRBV19 and TRBJ2-3; tentative D call: TRBD1 (6 bases). The CDR3 sequence is 16 residues long. Germline V gene sequence: CDR1 LNHDA, CDR2 SQIVND (reference sequence). V lost 5 bases and J lost 4, with 19 bases in between. The CDR3 region is CASSATTGSFSDTQYF. The DNA of the CDR3 is TGTGCCAGTAGTGCCACCACAGGGAGTTTCTCAGATACGCAGTATTTT.

This chain connects TRBV9 to TRBJ2-5; TRBD1 matches 8 bases. The V gene's germline CDR1 is SGDLS and CDR2 YYNGEE. The CDR3 covers 15 residues. V lost 4 bases and J lost 5; bases outside the gene matches: 10. This CDR3 reads CASSLRTGSLETQYF. The DNA of the CDR3 is TGTGCCAGCAGCCTCCGGACAGGGAGTCTGGAGACCCAGTACTTC.

This chain connects TRBV19 to TRBJ2-2; TRBD1 aligns across 10 bases. The CDR3 covers 15 residues. CDR1 LNHDA and CDR2 SQIVND come from the germline V gene (reference sequence). The junction had 4 bases not matched to a gene; V was cut back by 5 bases and J by 4 bases. CDR3 sequence reads: CASSPWTGGTGELFF. In DNA, the CDR3 is TGTGCCAGTAGTCCTTGGACAGGGGGCACCGGGGAGCTGTTTTTT.

The genes are TRBV5-6 and TRBJ2-1; TRBD2 matches at 7 bases. The CDR3 loop spans 16 amino acids. The germline V gene has CDR1 SGHDT and CDR2 YYEEEE. Germline trimming cut 4 bases from V and 3 bases from J; bases unmatched to any gene: 10. CDR3 nucleotides: TGTGCCAGCAGCCCGTTGACACTAGCGATCTACAATGAGCAGTTCTTC. Its translation: CASSPLTLAIYNEQFF.

This sequence joins TRBV30 and TRBJ2-6, with D possibly matching TRBD1 (6 bases). Germline-derived CDR1 and CDR2 are GTSNPN and SVGIG (reference sequence). With 4 bases removed from V and 2 bases from J, the gap between germline ends came to 12 bases. The CDR3 consists of 15 residues. The CDR3 DNA reads as TGTGCCTGGAATGCCCAGGGGCCTGGGGCCAACGTCCTGACTTTC. Amino acids: CAWNAQGPGANVLTF.

This chain links TRBV7-2 with TRBJ2-7; D may be TRBD1 (5 bases). This CDR3 has 15 residues. Germline V gives CDR1 SGHTA, CDR2 FQGNSA. The V gene lost 5 bases and the J gene lost 1 base, with 15 bases spanning the gap. The CDR3: CASSRADSKSYEQYF. For the CDR3, the DNA is TGTGCCAGCAGCCGCGCAGACAGCAAATCCTACGAGCAGTACTTC.

Of note for this clone: At one end, the junction sequence differs from germline, possibly due to a read error. The identical CDR3 is also encoded by other nucleotide sequences in the sample. The CDR3 nucleotides read TGTGCTAGCAGCCCAGGGACTAGTGCAGATACGCAGTATTTT. Encoded protein: CASSPGTSADTQYF. This chain links TRBV7-7 with TRBJ2-3; 8 bases are a match to TRBD2. This CDR3 is 14 amino acids long. CDR1 and CDR2 from the germline V gene are SSHAT and FNYEAQ (reference sequence). Together with reference TRBV7-7 and TRBJ2-3, the CDR3 gives the full variable domain: GAGVSQSPRYKVTKRGQDVTLRCDPISSHATLYWYQQALGQGPEFLTYFNYEAQPDKSGLPSDRFSAERPEGSISTLTIQRTEQRDSAMYRCASSPGTSADTQYFGPGTRLTVL.

Only a few counts were recorded for this clone. This chain joins TRBV19 and TRBJ2-5; 11 bases fit TRBD2. There are 15 residues in the CDR3. Germline CDR1 and CDR2: LNHDA and SQIVND (reference sequence). The ends lost 8 bases at V and 1 base at J; junction bases unmatched: 6. The chain's CDR3 is CASSGTSGFQETQYF. The CDR3 coding sequence is TGTGCCAGTTCAGGGACTAGCGGATTCCAAGAGACCCAGTACTTC.

V is TRBV28 and J is TRBJ2-7, with 7 bases that match TRBD1. The CDR3 extends over 12 amino acids. In germline, CDR1 is MDHEN, CDR2 SYDVKM. The trim removed 5 bases at V and 7 bases at J, leaving 5 bases unmatched. The chain's CDR3 is CASSAGTDEQYF. CDR3 bases: TGTGCCAGCAGTGCAGGGACAGATGAGCAGTACTTC.

The CDR3 here is CASSLVRRGWYEQYF. The CDR3 DNA reads TGTGCCAGCAGCTTAGTCCGCCGAGGTTGGTACGAGCAGTACTTC. The chain couples TRBV11-2 to TRBJ2-7; D is ambiguous. The CDR3 is made up of 15 amino acids. CDR1 and CDR2 (germline): SGHAT, FQNNGV. Trimming removed 1 base at V and 4 bases at J, with 14 bases between.

Regarding this clone: Other DNA sequences in the sample encode the same CDR3. This sequence joins TRBV5-1 and TRBJ2-7, with TRBD1 identical over 8 bases. The germline V gene encodes CDR1 SGHRS and CDR2 YFSETQ. J was trimmed by 2 bases and V by 0 bases; bases with no gene match: 1. The CDR3 has 14 residues. This CDR3 is CASSLDRGAYEQYF. For the CDR3, the DNA is TGCGCCAGCAGCTTGGACAGGGGGGCCTACGAGCAGTACTTC.

V gene TRBV15 combines with J gene TRBJ1-3; D not resolved. Germline V gives CDR1 LNHNV, CDR2 YYDKDF (reference sequence). This CDR3 has 16 amino acids. V lost 0 bases and J lost 2, with 11 bases in between. CDR3 DNA sequence: TGTGCCACCAGCAGAGATTCTACTTTGGCTGGAAACACCATATATTTT. Protein sequence: CATSRDSTLAGNTIYF.

The chain has TRBV14 and TRBJ2-4; tentatively, D is TRBD1 (5 bases). The CDR3 runs 15 residues. V was cut by 1 base and J by 0 bases, with 7 bases left in between. Germline V gene lookup returns CDR1 SGHDN and CDR2 FVKESK. The CDR3 is CASSQVGLAKNIQYF. Here the CDR3 DNA reads TGTGCCAGCAGCCAAGTGGGGCTAGCCAAAAACATTCAGTACTTC.

The chain couples TRBV5-1 to TRBJ2-1; tentative D call: TRBD1 (7 bases). CDR3 size: 16 residues. V was shortened by 1 base and J by 5 bases, with 16 bases between the two germline ends. In germline, CDR1 is SGHRS, CDR2 YFSETQ. CDR3 bases: TGCGCCAGCAGCTTGTTGGGGCGGGACAGTAACAATGAGCAGTTCTTC. It translates to CASSLLGRDSNNEQFF. The full variable domain, in which reference TRBV5-1 and TRBJ2-1 provide the parts outside the CDR3, is KAGVTQTPRYLIKTRGQQVTLSCSPISGHRSVSWYQQTPGQGLQFLFEYFSETQRNKGNFPGRFSGRQFSNSRSEMNVSTLELGDSALYLCASSLLGRDSNNEQFFGPGTRLTVL.

V is TRBV5-6 and J is TRBJ1-4, with 10 bases lining up with TRBD1. V lost 4 bases and J lost 14; bases outside the gene matches: 11. The V gene's germline CDR1 is SGHDT and CDR2 YYEEEE. The CDR3 loop spans 14 amino acids. Here the CDR3 reads CASSPYQMTGGLFF. CDR3 nucleotides: TGTGCCAGCAGCCCTTACCAAATGACAGGGGGCCTGTTTTTT.

This chain connects TRBV29-1 to TRBJ1-2, with D maybe TRBD1 (6 bases). The V end lost 4 bases, the J end lost 7 bases, and 19 bases lay between the germline ends. The CDR3 totals 14 residues. Looked up from germline, CDR1 is SQVTM and CDR2 is ANQGSEA. CDR3 amino acids: CSVAVGAGIGGYTF. CDR3 bases: TGCAGCGTTGCGGTGGGGGCTGGTATAGGTGGCTACACCTTC.

The V gene is TRBV2, the J gene TRBJ1-5, with D tentatively TRBD1 (6 bases). The CDR3 has 15 residues. In germline, CDR1 is SNHLY, CDR2 FYNNEI. Trimming left V 6 bases short and J 6 bases short, with 18 bases between. CDR3 amino acids: CASRADRWSGQPQHF. The CDR3 DNA follows: TGTGCCAGCAGGGCAGACAGGTGGTCGGGTCAGCCCCAGCATTTT. Variable domain in full (rest from reference TRBV2 and TRBJ1-5): EPEVTQTPSHQVTQMGQEVILRCVPISNHLYFYWYRQILGQKVEFLVSFYNNEISEKSEIFDDQFSVERPDGSNFTLKIRSTKLEDSAMYFCASRADRWSGQPQHFGDGTRLSIL.

The chain uses TRBV27 and TRBJ2-1; TRBD1 aligns across 9 bases. In germline, CDR1 is MNHEY, CDR2 SMNVEV (reference sequence). Trimming took 1 base from V and 8 from J; bases not matched to a gene: 9. This CDR3 is built from 16 residues. Here the CDR3 reads CASSLYRDRAPHEQFF. For the CDR3, the DNA is TGTGCCAGCAGTTTATACCGGGACAGGGCCCCCCATGAGCAGTTCTTC.

The gene calls are TRBV2 and TRBJ1-6; perhaps TRBD1 as D (5 bases). Looked up from germline, CDR1 is SNHLY and CDR2 is FYNNEI. Trimming removed 1 base at V and 4 bases at J, with 11 bases between. The CDR3 runs to 16 residues. CDR3 sequence reads: CASSEGTQGYNSPLHF. The DNA of the CDR3 is TGTGCCAGCAGTGAAGGAACTCAGGGTTATAATTCACCCCTCCACTTT.

This clone was counted a few times. The genes are TRBV30 and TRBJ2-3, with D maybe TRBD1 (5 bases). CDR3 length equals 12 residues. V shed 1 base and J shed 6 bases, with 8 bases lying between them. Germline V gene lookup returns CDR1 GTSNPN and CDR2 SVGIG (reference sequence). The chain's CDR3 is CAWSGRVDTQYF. The CDR3 nucleotides are TGTGCCTGGAGTGGCAGGGTTGATACGCAGTATTTT.

A word on this clone: Other DNA sequences within the sample encode an identical CDR3. The V gene is TRBV6-1, the J gene TRBJ1-2, with D possibly TRBD1 on 5 matching bases. Germline values: CDR1 MNHNS, CDR2 SASEGT. Trimming stripped 1 base from V and 0 bases from J, with 12 bases between. The CDR3 sequence is 16 residues long. The CDR3 DNA sequence: TGTGCCAGCAGTGAAGGGAGGGGCAGAGCTAACTATGGCTACACCTTC. This encodes CASSEGRGRANYGYTF.

This chain links TRBV2 with TRBJ1-4, with 7 bases aligning to TRBD1. This CDR3 has 15 residues. The J segment lost 5 bases and the V segment lost 5 bases, leaving 8 bases of the junction unmatched. Per germline, CDR1 SNHLY and CDR2 FYNNEI. In DNA form, the CDR3 reads TGTGCCAGCAGTCCATTGACAGGGCGGAATGAAAAACTGTTTTTT. This translates into CASSPLTGRNEKLFF. Using reference TRBV2 and TRBJ1-4 for the parts outside the CDR3, the full variable domain is EPEVTQTPSHQVTQMGQEVILRCVPISNHLYFYWYRQILGQKVEFLVSFYNNEISEKSEIFDDQFSVERPDGSNFTLKIRSTKLEDSAMYFCASSPLTGRNEKLFFGSGTQLSVL.

This clone was detected a few times. V and J are TRBV19 and TRBJ1-1, with a possible D match to TRBD1 (5 bases). The V and J ends lost 7 bases and 0 bases respectively, with 9 bases between them. This CDR3 is built from 13 residues. Looked up from germline, CDR1 is LNHDA and CDR2 is SQIVND (reference sequence). As DNA, the CDR3 is TGTGCCAGTACTCGACAGATGAACACTGAAGCTTTCTTT. Translation: CASTRQMNTEAFF.

This clone was detected a few times. The V gene is TRBV5-1, the J gene TRBJ2-1, with TRBD1 identical over 7 bases. CDR1 and CDR2 from the germline V gene are SGHRS and YFSETQ. Trimming removed 3 bases from V and 6 bases from J; junction bases left unmatched: 3. The CDR3 has 13 residues. The CDR3 nucleotides read TGCGCCAGCAGCTCTACAGGGGTCAATGAGCAGTTCTTC. Amino acid sequence: CASSSTGVNEQFF.

The chain links TRBV2 to TRBJ2-6; 7 bases are a match to TRBD2. The CDR3 sequence is 15 residues long. Germline loops: CDR1 SNHLY, CDR2 FYNNEI. With V trimmed by 6 bases and J by 1 base, 3 bases remained unmatched. DNA for the CDR3: TGTGCCAGCAGCCGCGGGGGATCTGGGGCCAACGTCCTGACTTTC. Encoded protein: CASSRGGSGANVLTF.